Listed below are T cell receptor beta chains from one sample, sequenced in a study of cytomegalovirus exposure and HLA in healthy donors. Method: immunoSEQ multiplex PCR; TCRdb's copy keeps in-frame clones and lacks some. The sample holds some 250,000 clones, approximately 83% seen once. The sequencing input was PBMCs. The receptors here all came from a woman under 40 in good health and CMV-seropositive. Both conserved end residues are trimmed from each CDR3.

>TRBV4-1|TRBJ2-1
ASSQGWTNYNEQF
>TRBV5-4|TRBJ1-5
ASSLRETGNQPQH
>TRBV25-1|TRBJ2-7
ASSARQASYEQY
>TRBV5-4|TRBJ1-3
ASSGDRDRGLTGNTIY
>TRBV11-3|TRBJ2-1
ASSISGRALHEQF
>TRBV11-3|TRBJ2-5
ASSLRGDRETQY
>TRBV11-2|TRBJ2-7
ASSLDWSSYEQY
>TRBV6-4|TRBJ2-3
ASSEGQGNTDTQY
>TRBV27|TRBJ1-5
ASSNLGVSNQPQH
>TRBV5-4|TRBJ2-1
ASSLPRGVYNEQF
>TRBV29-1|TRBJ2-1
SVLGARETNEQF
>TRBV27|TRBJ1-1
ASSSGNTEAF
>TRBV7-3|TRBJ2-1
ASSLGAGGWYNEQF
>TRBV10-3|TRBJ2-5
AIAGQDQETQY
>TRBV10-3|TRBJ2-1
AISAAGVGYEQF
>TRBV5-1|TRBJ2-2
ASSLENGELF
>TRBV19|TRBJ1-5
ASSLEDSRTVNQPQH
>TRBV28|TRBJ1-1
ASSWVHRGLNTEAF
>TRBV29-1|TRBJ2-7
SAAGASSYEQY
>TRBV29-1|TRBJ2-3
SVGSGGRDTQY
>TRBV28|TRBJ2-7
ASSLYIGDYEQY
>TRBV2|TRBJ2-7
ASSDSGSWSYEQY
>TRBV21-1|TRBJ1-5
ASKNRNQPQH
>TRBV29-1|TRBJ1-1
SVEMRGDTEAF
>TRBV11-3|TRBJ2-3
ASSSGILSTDTQY
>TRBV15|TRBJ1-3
ATSRSDRDRGNTIY
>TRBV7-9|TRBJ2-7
ASSFLASGYSYEQY
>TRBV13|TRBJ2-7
ASSSQRHYEQY
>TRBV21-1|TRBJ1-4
ASSKENALEKLF
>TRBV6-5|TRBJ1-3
ASSQLTSGNTIY
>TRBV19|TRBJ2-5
ASSEGGTGGAETQY
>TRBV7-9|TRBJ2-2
ASSRATGELF
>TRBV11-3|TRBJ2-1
ASSLFSRRYNEQF
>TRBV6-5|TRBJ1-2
ASSYVNTGGYT
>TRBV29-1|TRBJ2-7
SVLTGLSYEQY
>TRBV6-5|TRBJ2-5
ASSLNRETQY
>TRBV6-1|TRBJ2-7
ASSEVRDYYGGYEQY
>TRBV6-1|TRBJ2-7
ASSEELTTYYEQY
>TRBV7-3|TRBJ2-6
ASSSTGGYANVLT
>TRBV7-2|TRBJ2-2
ASSLATSVGTGELF
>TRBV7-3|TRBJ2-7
ASSPRTVSYEQY
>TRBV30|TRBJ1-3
AWGGHSRSVSGNTIY
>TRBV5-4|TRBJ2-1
ASRMGLAGVNEQF
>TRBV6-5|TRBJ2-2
ASSPYPAGELF
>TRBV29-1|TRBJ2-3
SGSASGAGTDTQY